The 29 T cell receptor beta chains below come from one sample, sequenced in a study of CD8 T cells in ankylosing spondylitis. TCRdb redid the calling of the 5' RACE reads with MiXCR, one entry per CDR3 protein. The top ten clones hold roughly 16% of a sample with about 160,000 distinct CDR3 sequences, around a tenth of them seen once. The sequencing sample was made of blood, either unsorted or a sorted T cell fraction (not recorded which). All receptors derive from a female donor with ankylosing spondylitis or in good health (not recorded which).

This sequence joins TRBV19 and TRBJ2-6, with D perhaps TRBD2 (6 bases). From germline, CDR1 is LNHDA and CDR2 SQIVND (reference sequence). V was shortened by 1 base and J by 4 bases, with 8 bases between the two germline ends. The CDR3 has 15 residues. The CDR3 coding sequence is TGTGCCAGTAGTATAGGCGGAGGGGGGGCCAACGTCCTGACTTTC. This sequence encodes CASSIGGGGANVLTF.

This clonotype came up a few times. The CDR3 bases are TGTGCCAGCAGCCACGACAGGGACTACGAGCAGTACTTC. This gives the protein CASSHDRDYEQYF. The V call is TRBV14, the J call TRBJ2-7; 7 nucleotides match TRBD1. Unmatched junction bases numbered 2, after V lost 3 bases and J lost 3 bases. Germline V gene lookup returns CDR1 SGHDN and CDR2 FVKESK. The CDR3 is 13 amino acids.

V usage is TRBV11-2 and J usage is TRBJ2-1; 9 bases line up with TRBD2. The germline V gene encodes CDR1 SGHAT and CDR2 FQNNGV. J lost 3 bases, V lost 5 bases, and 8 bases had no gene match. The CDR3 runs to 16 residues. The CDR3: CASSPHSGSIYNEQFF. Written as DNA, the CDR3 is TGTGCCAGCAGCCCACATAGCGGGAGCATCTACAATGAGCAGTTCTTC.

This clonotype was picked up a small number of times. CDR3 sequence (DNA): TGCAGCGTTGAGGGGGCAGGGTATGGCTACACCTTC. Encoded protein: CSVEGAGYGYTF. This chain links TRBV29-1 with TRBJ1-2; tentative D call: TRBD1 (6 bases). CDR1 is SQVTM, CDR2 ANQGSEA, per germline. The CDR3 contains 12 residues. Trimming left V 3 bases short and J 5 bases short, with 10 bases between.

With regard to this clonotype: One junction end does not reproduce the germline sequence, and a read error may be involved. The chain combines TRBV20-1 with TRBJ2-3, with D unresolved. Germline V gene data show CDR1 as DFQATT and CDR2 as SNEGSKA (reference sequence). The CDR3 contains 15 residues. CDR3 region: CTARTPELSTDTQYF. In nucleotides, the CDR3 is TGCACTGCTAGGACCCCAGAGTTGAGCACAGATACGCAGTATTTT.

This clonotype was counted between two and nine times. CDR3 DNA: TGCGCCAGCAGCCAAGATCCTAGCGGGAGTAGGAATGAGCAGTTCTTC. It specifies CASSQDPSGSRNEQFF. This chain uses TRBV4-3 with TRBJ2-1; 10 nucleotides align to TRBD2. CDR1 is LGHNA, CDR2 YSLEER, per germline. The CDR3 is 16 residues long. J gave up 7 bases and V 0 bases, and 6 bases lay outside the gene matches.

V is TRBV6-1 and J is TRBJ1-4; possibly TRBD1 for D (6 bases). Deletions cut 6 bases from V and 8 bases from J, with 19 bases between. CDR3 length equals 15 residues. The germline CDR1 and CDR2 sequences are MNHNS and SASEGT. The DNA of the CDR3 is TGTGCCAGCAGCGCCGTAGGGTGGGACACCGAAAAACTGTTTTTT. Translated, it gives CASSAVGWDTEKLFF.

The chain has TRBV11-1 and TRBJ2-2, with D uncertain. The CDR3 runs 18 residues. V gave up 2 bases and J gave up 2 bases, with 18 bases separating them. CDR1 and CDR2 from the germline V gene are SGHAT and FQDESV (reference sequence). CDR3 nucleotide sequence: TGTGCCAGCAGCTTACCGGTGACACCGAGTTTTAACACCGGGGAGCTGTTTTTT. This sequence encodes CASSLPVTPSFNTGELFF.

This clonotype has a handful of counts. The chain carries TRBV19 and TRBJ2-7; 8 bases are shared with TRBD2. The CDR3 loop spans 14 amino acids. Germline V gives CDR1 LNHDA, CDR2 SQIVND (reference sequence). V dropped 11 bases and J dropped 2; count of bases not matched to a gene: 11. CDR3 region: CAASPGGGTYEQYF. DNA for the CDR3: TGTGCCGCCTCACCCGGGGGGGGAACCTACGAGCAGTACTTC. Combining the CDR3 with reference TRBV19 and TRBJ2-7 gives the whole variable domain DGGITQSPKYLFRKEGQNVTLSCEQNLNHDAMYWYRQDPGQGLRLIYYSQIVNDFQKGDIAEGYSVSREKKESFPLTVTSAQKNPTAFYLCAASPGGGTYEQYFGPGTRLTVT.

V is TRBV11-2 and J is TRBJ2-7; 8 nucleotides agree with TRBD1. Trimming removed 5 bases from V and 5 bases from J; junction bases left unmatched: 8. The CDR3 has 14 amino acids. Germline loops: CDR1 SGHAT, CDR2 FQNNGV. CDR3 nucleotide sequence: TGTGCCAGCAGCGCCTCCGGGACAGGACACGAGCAGTACTTC. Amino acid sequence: CASSASGTGHEQYF.

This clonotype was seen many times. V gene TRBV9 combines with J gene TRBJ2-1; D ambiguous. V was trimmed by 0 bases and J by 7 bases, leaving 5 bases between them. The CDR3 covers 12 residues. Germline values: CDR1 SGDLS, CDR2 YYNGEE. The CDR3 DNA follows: TGTGCCAGCAGCGTAGAAGGGAATGAGCAGTTCTTC. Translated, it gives CASSVEGNEQFF.

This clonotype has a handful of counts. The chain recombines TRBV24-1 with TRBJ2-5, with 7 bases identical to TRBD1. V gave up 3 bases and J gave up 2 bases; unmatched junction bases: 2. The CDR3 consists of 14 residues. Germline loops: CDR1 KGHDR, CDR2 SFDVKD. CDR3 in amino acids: CATSDGDSQETQYF. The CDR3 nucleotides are TGTGCCACCAGTGATGGGGACAGTCAAGAGACCCAGTACTTC.

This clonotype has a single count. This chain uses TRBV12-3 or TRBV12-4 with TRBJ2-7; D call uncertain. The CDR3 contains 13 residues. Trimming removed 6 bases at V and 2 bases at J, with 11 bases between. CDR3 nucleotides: TGTGCCAGCAGCCCTAAGGAGACCTACGAGCAGTACTTC. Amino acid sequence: CASSPKETYEQYF.

CDR3 coding DNA: TGTGCCAGCCTTAGCGGCCACGGGGAGCTGTTTTTT. Its translation is CASLSGHGELFF. This chain uses TRBV27 with TRBJ2-2; a possible D gene is TRBD2 (6 bases). Per germline, CDR1 MNHEY and CDR2 SMNVEV (reference sequence). The CDR3 sequence is 12 residues long. Trimming took off 8 bases at V and 7 bases at J, with 11 bases between the two ends.

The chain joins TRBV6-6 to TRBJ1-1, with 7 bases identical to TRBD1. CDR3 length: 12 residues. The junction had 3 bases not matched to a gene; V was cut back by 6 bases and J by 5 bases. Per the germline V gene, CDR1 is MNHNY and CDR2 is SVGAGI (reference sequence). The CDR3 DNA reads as TGTGCCAGCAGACAGGGGATGACTGAAGCTTTCTTT. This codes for CASRQGMTEAFF.

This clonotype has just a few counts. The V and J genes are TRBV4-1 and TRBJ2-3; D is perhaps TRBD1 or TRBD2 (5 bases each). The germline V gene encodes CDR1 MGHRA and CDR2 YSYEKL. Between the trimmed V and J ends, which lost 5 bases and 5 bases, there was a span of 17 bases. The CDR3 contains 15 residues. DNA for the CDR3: TGCGCCAGCAGCTCCACCGGGACCCGGGGAGATACGCAGTATTTT. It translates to CASSSTGTRGDTQYF.

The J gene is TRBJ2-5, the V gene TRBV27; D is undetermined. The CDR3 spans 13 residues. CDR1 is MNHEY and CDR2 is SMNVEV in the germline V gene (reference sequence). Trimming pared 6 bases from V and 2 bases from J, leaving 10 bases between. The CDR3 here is CASSLSQQETQYF. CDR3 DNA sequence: TGTGCCAGCAGCTTAAGTCAACAAGAGACCCAGTACTTC.

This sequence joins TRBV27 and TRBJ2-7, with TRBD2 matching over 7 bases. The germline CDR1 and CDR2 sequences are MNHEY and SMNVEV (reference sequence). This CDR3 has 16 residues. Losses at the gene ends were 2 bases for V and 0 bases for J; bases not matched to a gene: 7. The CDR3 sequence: CASSLASGGSSYEQYF. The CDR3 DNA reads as TGTGCCAGCAGTTTAGCCTCCGGCGGGAGCTCCTACGAGCAGTACTTC.

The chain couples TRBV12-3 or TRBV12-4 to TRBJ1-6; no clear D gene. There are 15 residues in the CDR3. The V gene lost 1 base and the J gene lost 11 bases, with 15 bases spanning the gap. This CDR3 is CASSLDDLGWAPLHF. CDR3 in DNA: TGTGCCAGCAGTTTAGATGACCTAGGTTGGGCACCCCTCCACTTT.

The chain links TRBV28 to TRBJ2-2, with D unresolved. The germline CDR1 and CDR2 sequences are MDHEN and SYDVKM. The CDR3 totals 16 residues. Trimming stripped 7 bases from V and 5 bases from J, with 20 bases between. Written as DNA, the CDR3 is TGTGCCAGCATCCCCCTGGTGGGATCGGTAACCGGGGAGCTGTTTTTT. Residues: CASIPLVGSVTGELFF. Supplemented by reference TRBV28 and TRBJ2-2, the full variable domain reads DVKVTQSSRYLVKRTGEKVFLECVQDMDHENMFWYRQDPGLGLRLIYFSYDVKMKEKGDIPEGYSVSREKKERFSLILESASTNQTSMYLCASIPLVGSVTGELFFGEGSRLTVL.

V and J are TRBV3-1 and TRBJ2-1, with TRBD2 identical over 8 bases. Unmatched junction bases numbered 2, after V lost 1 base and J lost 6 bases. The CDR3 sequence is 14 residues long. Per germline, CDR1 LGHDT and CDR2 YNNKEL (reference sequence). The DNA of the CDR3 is TGTGCCAGCAGCCAAGTGGGGACTAGCAATGAGCAGTTCTTC. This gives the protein CASSQVGTSNEQFF.

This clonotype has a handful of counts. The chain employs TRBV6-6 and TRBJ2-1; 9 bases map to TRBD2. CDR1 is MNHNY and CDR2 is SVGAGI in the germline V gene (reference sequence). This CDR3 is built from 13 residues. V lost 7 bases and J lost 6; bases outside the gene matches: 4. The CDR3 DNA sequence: TGTGCCAGCACGGTAGCGGGGGCCAATGAGCAGTTCTTC. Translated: CASTVAGANEQFF.

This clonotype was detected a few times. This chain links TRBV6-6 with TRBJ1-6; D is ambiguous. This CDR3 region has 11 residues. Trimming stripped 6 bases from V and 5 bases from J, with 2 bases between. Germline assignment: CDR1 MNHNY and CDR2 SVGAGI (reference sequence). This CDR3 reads CASSNNSPLHF. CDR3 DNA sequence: TGTGCCAGCAGCAATAATTCACCCCTCCACTTT.

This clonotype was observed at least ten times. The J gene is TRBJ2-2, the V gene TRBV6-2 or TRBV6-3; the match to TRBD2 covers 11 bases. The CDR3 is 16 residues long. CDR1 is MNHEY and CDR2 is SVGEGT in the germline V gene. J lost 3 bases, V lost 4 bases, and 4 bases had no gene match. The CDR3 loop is CASSSGLAGYTGELFF. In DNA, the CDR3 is TGTGCCAGCAGTTCCGGACTAGCGGGCTACACCGGGGAGCTGTTTTTT.

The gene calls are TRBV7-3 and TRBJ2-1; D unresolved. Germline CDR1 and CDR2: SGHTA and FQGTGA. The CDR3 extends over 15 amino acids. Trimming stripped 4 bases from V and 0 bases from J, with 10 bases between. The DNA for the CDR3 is TGTGCCAGCAGCTCAGACCTGAGCTCCTACAATGAGCAGTTCTTC. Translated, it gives CASSSDLSSYNEQFF.

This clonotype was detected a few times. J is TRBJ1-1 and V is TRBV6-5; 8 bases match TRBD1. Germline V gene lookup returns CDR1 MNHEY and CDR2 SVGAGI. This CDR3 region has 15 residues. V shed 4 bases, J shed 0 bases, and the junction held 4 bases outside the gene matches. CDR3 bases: TGTGCCAGCAGTTTTCAGGGGGCGATGAACACTGAAGCTTTCTTT. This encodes CASSFQGAMNTEAFF.

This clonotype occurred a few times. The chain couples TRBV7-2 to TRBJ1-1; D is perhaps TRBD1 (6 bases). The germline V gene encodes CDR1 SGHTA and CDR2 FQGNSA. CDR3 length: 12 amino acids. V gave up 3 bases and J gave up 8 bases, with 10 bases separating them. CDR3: CASSFGGHEAFF. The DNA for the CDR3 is TGTGCCAGCAGCTTTGGGGGACACGAAGCTTTCTTT.

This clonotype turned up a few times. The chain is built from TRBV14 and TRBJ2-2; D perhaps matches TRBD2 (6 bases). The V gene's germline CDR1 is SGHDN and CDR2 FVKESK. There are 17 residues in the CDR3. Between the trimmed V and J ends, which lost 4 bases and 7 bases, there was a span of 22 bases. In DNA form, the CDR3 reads TGTGCCAGCAGCCGCATCGGGACTCCTCCGTATAACGGGGAGCTGTTTTTT. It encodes CASSRIGTPPYNGELFF.

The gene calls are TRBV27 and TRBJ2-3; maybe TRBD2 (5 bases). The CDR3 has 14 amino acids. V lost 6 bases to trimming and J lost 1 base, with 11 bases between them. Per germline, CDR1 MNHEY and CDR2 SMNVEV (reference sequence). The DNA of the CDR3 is TGTGCCAGCAGAGAGGGCCGGGGCACAGATACGCAGTATTTT. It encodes CASREGRGTDTQYF.